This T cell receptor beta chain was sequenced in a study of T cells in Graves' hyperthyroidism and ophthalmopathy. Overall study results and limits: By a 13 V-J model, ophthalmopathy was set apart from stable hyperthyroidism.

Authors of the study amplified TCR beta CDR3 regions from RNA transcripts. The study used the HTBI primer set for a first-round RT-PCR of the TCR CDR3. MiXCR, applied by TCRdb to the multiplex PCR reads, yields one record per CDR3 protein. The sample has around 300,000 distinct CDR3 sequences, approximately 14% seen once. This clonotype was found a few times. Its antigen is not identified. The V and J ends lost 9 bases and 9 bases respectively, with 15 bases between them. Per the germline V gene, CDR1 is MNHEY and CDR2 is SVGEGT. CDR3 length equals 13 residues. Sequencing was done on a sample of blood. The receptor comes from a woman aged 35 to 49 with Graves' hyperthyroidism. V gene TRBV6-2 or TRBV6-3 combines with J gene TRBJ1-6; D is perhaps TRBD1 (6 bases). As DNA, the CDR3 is TGTGCCAGTGGGGGCGGGGATGCTTCACCCCTCCACTTT. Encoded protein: CASGGGDASPLHF.